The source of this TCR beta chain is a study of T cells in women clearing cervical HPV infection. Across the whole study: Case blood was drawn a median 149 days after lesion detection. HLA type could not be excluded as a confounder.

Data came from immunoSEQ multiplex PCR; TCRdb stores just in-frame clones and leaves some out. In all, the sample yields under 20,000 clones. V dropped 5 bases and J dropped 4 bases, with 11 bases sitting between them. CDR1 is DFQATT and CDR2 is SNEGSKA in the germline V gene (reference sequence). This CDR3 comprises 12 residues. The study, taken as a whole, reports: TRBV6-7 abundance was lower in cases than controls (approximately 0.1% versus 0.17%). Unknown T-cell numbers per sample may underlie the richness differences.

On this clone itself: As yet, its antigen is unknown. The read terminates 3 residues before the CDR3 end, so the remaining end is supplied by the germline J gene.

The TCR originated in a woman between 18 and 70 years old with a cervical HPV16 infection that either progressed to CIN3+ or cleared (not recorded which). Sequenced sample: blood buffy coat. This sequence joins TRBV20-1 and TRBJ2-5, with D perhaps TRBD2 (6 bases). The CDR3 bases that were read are TGCAGTGCTGCGTACGGGGGAGAGACC. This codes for CSAAYGGET. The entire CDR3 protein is CSAAYGGETQYF.